Listed below are T cell receptor beta chains from one sample, sequenced in a study of control samples from healthy donors and cancer patients. Only in-frame clones appear in the TCRdb table, and some are missing; sequencing was by immunoSEQ multiplex PCR. The repertoire holds 90,000 or so clones, with 70% to 90% as singletons. Input material: blood. Receptors originate from a woman aged 60-75 years in good health. CDR3s include the opening cysteine and the closing phenylalanine or tryptophan. D genes are given only for firm matches. Clone sizes are given selectively: once, few, many, or a class where the clone is expanded.

CDR3 DNA: TGTGCCAGCAGCTTGTTTGGGGGCGTTAATGAAAAACTGTTTTTT
CDR3 protein: CASSLFGGVNEKLFF
V gene: TRBV5-4
J gene: TRBJ1-4
D gene: NA
clone size: NA

CDR3 DNA: TGTGCCAGCAGAGCGGACAGGTCGTACACCTTC
CDR3 protein: CASRADRSYTF
V gene: TRBV6-5
J gene: TRBJ1-2
D gene: TRBD1
clone size: NA

CDR3 DNA: TGTGCCAGCAGTGAAGCCCTTAAAGGACGGGACTATGGCTACACCTTC
CDR3 protein: CASSEALKGRDYGYTF
V gene: TRBV2
J gene: TRBJ1-2
D gene: NA
clone size: NA

CDR3 DNA: TGCGCCAGCAGCCAAGAAGGTATCCAAGAGACCCAGTACTTC
CDR3 protein: CASSQEGIQETQYF
V gene: TRBV4-1
J gene: TRBJ2-5
D gene: NA
clone size: NA

CDR3 DNA: TGTGCCAGCAGCTTACGGGGAAGGGGGCGGAACCTCACAGATACGCAGTATTTT
CDR3 protein: CASSLRGRGRNLTDTQYF
V gene: TRBV11-3
J gene: TRBJ2-3
D gene: TRBD1
clone size: NA

CDR3 DNA: TGTGCCAGCAGTCCAAAAGTCAGGGGTCCAGATACGCAGTATTTT
CDR3 protein: CASSPKVRGPDTQYF
V gene: TRBV6-5
J gene: TRBJ2-3
D gene: NA
clone size: NA

CDR3 DNA: TGTGCCACCAGTGACACCCCGGGACTAGCGGCGGGCTCCTACAATGAGCAGTTCTTC
CDR3 protein: CATSDTPGLAAGSYNEQFF
V gene: TRBV24-1
J gene: TRBJ2-1
D gene: TRBD2
clone size: few

CDR3 DNA: TGCAGCGTGGGGGGGGGAAGACAGGGTACCTACGAGCAGTACTTC
CDR3 protein: CSVGGGRQGTYEQYF
V gene: TRBV29-1
J gene: TRBJ2-7
D gene: NA
clone size: NA

CDR3 DNA: TGTGCCAGCTCACCAGGGACTAGCGGGATCGCCTACGAGCAGTACTTC
CDR3 protein: CASSPGTSGIAYEQYF
V gene: TRBV18
J gene: TRBJ2-7
D gene: TRBD2
clone size: NA

CDR3 DNA: TGTGCCATCAGTGGTCCGCCTAATTCACCCCTCCACTTT
CDR3 protein: CAISGPPNSPLHF
V gene: TRBV10-3
J gene: TRBJ1-6
D gene: NA
clone size: NA

CDR3 DNA: TGTGCCAGTAGTATCCTAGCGGGAGGGCCTTCTGAGCAGTTCTTC
CDR3 protein: CASSILAGGPSEQFF
V gene: TRBV19
J gene: TRBJ2-1
D gene: TRBD2
clone size: many

CDR3 DNA: TGCGCCAGCAGACCGTACACAGGGGTAGACATTCAGTACTTC
CDR3 protein: CASRPYTGVDIQYF
V gene: TRBV5-1
J gene: TRBJ2-4
D gene: TRBD1
clone size: once

CDR3 DNA: TGTGCCAGCTCACCAGCTGACACCGGGGAGCTGTTTTTT
CDR3 protein: CASSPADTGELFF
V gene: TRBV18
J gene: TRBJ2-2
D gene: NA
clone size: NA

CDR3 DNA: TGTGCCAGCAGCCCGGGCAGGGGACAGGGGCCCTACGAGCAGTACTTC
CDR3 protein: CASSPGRGQGPYEQYF
V gene: TRBV27
J gene: TRBJ2-7
D gene: TRBD1
clone size: NA

CDR3 DNA: TGTGCCAGCAGTCCGGGACAGGGGGACGGCTACACCTTC
CDR3 protein: CASSPGQGDGYTF
V gene: TRBV12-3/TRBV12-4
J gene: TRBJ1-2
D gene: TRBD1
clone size: NA

CDR3 DNA: TGTGCCTACATAGACCGGATTAATGAAAAACTGTTTTTT
CDR3 protein: CAYIDRINEKLFF
V gene: TRBV30
J gene: TRBJ1-4
D gene: NA
clone size: NA

CDR3 DNA: TGTGCCAGCAGCTTAGGGGGCGCGCGGGAGTTAGGTAACGGGGAGCTGTTTTTT
CDR3 protein: CASSLGGARELGNGELFF
V gene: TRBV7-2
J gene: TRBJ2-2
D gene: TRBD2
clone size: NA

CDR3 DNA: TGTGCCAGCAGCGCGCTACCGGGACTAGCGGGAGGGCCCCAAGAGACCCAGTACTTC
CDR3 protein: CASSALPGLAGGPQETQYF
V gene: TRBV9
J gene: TRBJ2-5
D gene: TRBD2
clone size: NA

CDR3 DNA: TGTGCCAGCAGCTTAGCGACAGGGGAATACAATGAGCAGTTCTTC
CDR3 protein: CASSLATGEYNEQFF
V gene: TRBV7-2
J gene: TRBJ2-1
D gene: TRBD1
clone size: NA

CDR3 DNA: TGTGCCAGCAGCTTAGGGGTTTTGGGTTTGGATGAAGCTTTCTTT
CDR3 protein: CASSLGVLGLDEAFF
V gene: TRBV7-3
J gene: TRBJ1-1
D gene: NA
clone size: NA

CDR3 DNA: TGCGCCAGCAGCCAAGTATCCGACCCCCGGGATCAGCCCCAGCATTTT
CDR3 protein: CASSQVSDPRDQPQHF
V gene: TRBV4-1
J gene: TRBJ1-5
D gene: NA
clone size: few

CDR3 DNA: TGTGCCAGCAGCTCCTTAGCGGGGGGGCCCGACAATGAGCAGTTCTTC
CDR3 protein: CASSSLAGGPDNEQFF
V gene: TRBV7-9
J gene: TRBJ2-1
D gene: TRBD2
clone size: NA

CDR3 DNA: TGTGCCAGCAGGACGGGAGGTTCCGCAGGGGGGCAGTACTTC
CDR3 protein: CASRTGGSAGGQYF
V gene: TRBV28
J gene: TRBJ2-7
D gene: NA
clone size: once

CDR3 DNA: TGTGCCAGCAGTTACGTAGGGGGCAGGGGGATCCCTGAAGCTTTCTTT
CDR3 protein: CASSYVGGRGIPEAFF
V gene: TRBV6-5
J gene: TRBJ1-1
D gene: TRBD1
clone size: NA

CDR3 DNA: TGTGCCAGTAGTATGGTGGGGAGAGCCAGCAATCAGCCCCAGCATTTT
CDR3 protein: CASSMVGRASNQPQHF
V gene: TRBV19
J gene: TRBJ1-5
D gene: NA
clone size: NA

CDR3 DNA: TGTGCCAGCAGTGATACGGGACAGGTATACTATGGCTACACCTTC
CDR3 protein: CASSDTGQVYYGYTF
V gene: TRBV2
J gene: TRBJ1-2
D gene: TRBD1
clone size: NA

CDR3 DNA: TGTGCCAGCAGCCGAAAGGGGACGGGGAACACCGGGGAGCTGTTTTTT
CDR3 protein: CASSRKGTGNTGELFF
V gene: TRBV7-3
J gene: TRBJ2-2
D gene: NA
clone size: NA

CDR3 DNA: TGTGCCAGCAGTCTCAGGGGGACGGGCACTGAAGCTTTCTTT
CDR3 protein: CASSLRGTGTEAFF
V gene: TRBV27
J gene: TRBJ1-1
D gene: TRBD1
clone size: NA

CDR3 DNA: TGTGCCAGCAGCGCCGGACTAGCGGGATCCTACAATGAGCAGTTCTTC
CDR3 protein: CASSAGLAGSYNEQFF
V gene: TRBV28
J gene: TRBJ2-1
D gene: TRBD2
clone size: NA

CDR3 DNA: TGTGCCACCCACCGGGACAGGGGACAACAGCCCCAGCATTTT
CDR3 protein: CATHRDRGQQPQHF
V gene: TRBV28
J gene: TRBJ1-5
D gene: TRBD1
clone size: NA

CDR3 DNA: TGTGCCAGCAGCTTAGAATTCAAGGAGGTATTCAACTATGGCTACACCTTC
CDR3 protein: CASSLEFKEVFNYGYTF
V gene: TRBV7-9
J gene: TRBJ1-2
D gene: NA
clone size: NA